These T cell receptor beta chains were read from a single sample in a study of T cell repertoires in cytomegalovirus infection. From the reads, TCRdb called clonotypes with MiXCR, one entry per CDR3 protein. The data show about half a million distinct CDR3 sequences, 25% to 35% seen once. Their antigen targets remain unknown. The input for sequencing was cultured PBMCs, taken from culture after CMV antigen stimulation. The origin of the receptors is a human donor in good health (CMV status not recorded). Some clones in this sample may be carry-over from other donors' samples. CDR3s include the opening cysteine and the closing phenylalanine or tryptophan. The order of the fields is D gene, clone size, V gene, J gene, CDR3 DNA, CDR3 protein. A D gene is named only where the DNA matches it firmly. The listing skips clone size in some rows; elsewhere it reads once, few, many or a size class.

-	-	TRBV29-1	TRBJ1-1	TGCAGCGTTGCCGTAGGGCGGGACACTGAAGCTTTCTTT	CSVAVGRDTEAFF
-	-	TRBV20-1	TRBJ2-7	TGCAGTGCTAGAGTTCCGCGGGAGCAGTACTTC	CSARVPREQYF
-	-	TRBV6-1	TRBJ1-2	TGTGCCAGCACCAGCCTTTGGGACGCTAACTATGGCTACACCTTC	CASTSLWDANYGYTF
-	few	TRBV7-6	TRBJ1-5	TGTGCCAGCAGCGCCGATAGCAATCAGCCCCAGCATTTT	CASSADSNQPQHF
TRBD1	few	TRBV6-6	TRBJ2-7	TGTGCCGCCTGTGCCGGGACAGGGTTAGGGTTGAACTACGAGCAGTACTTC	CAACAGTGLGLNYEQYF
TRBD2	-	TRBV6-1	TRBJ2-7	TGTGCCAGCAGTTTTAGCGGGAGTTTCGACGAGCAGTACTTC	CASSFSGSFDEQYF
-	-	TRBV6-2/TRBV6-3	TRBJ2-7	TGTGCCAGCAATCAGGATCCCGAGCAGTACTTC	CASNQDPEQYF
-	-	TRBV28	TRBJ2-7	TGTGCCAGCAACCTGGGGGGCGCCTTGTACGAGCAGTACTTC	CASNLGGALYEQYF
-	few	TRBV28	TRBJ2-7	TGTGCCAGCAGTACCGGGAGACCCTACGAGCAGTACTTC	CASSTGRPYEQYF
-	few	TRBV5-4	TRBJ1-1	TGTGCCAGCATCCAAGCCTATGAAGCTTTCTTT	CASIQAYEAFF
TRBD2	few	TRBV7-2	TRBJ2-2	TGTGCCAGCAGCTTAGCCGGAGCGGGGCGGGGCGGGGAGCTGTTTTTT	CASSLAGAGRGGELFF
-	few	TRBV18	TRBJ2-6	TGTGCCAGCTCACAGTCGAGGGGATTATCTACCTCTGGGGCCAACGTCCTGACTTTC	CASSQSRGLSTSGANVLTF
TRBD1	few	TRBV2	TRBJ2-1	TGTGCCAGCAGTTCCGACAGGGGGCACAAGTTCTTC	CASSSDRGHKFF
TRBD2	-	TRBV7-2	TRBJ2-5	TGTGCCAGCAGCTCACCCTGGGAGGGCCAAGAGACCCAGTACTTC	CASSSPWEGQETQYF
TRBD2	few	TRBV20-1	TRBJ2-1	TGCAGTGCTGAACCGGGACTAGCACTAAATGAGCAGTTCTTC	CSAEPGLALNEQFF